The clone carrying this TCR beta chain turned up a few times. Germline CDR1 and CDR2: LNHDA and SQIVND (reference sequence). J gave up 0 bases and V 3 bases, and 5 bases lay outside the gene matches. CDR3 length: 16 residues. Assay used: immunoSEQ multiplex PCR; TCRdb lists only in-frame clones, some missing. The table includes 85,000 to 95,000 clones, about 80% detected once. This specimen belongs to a study of blood T cell repertoires in COVID-19. Sequencing was carried out using peripheral blood. The chain links TRBV19 to TRBJ1-1; 9 bases are shared with TRBD1. The TCR sequence derives from a man aged 70 or older with acute or convalescent COVID-19. The CDR3 sequence: CASSMPGQGMNTEAFF. For the CDR3, the DNA is TGTGCCAGTAGTATGCCGGGACAGGGTATGAACACTGAAGCTTTCTTT.